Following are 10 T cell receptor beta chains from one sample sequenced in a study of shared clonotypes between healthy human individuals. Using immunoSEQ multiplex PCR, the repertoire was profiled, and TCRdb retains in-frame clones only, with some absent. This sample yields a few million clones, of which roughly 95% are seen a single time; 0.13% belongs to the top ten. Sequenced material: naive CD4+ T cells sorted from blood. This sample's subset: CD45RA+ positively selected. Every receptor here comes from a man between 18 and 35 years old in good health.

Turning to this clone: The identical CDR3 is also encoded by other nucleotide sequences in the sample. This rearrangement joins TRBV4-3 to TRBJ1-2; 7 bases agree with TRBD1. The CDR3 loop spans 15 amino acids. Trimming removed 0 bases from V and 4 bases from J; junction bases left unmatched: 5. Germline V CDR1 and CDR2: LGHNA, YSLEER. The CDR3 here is CASSQEGGGGYGYTF. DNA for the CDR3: TGCGCCAGCAGCCAAGAAGGAGGGGGCGGCTATGGCTACACCTTC.

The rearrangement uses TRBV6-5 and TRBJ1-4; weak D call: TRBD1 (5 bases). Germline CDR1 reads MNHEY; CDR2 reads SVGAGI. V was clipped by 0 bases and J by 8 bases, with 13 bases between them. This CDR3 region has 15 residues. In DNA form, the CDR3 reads TGTGCCAGCAGTTACTCAGGCGGGGGTGCGGAAAAACTGTTTTTT. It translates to CASSYSGGGAEKLFF.

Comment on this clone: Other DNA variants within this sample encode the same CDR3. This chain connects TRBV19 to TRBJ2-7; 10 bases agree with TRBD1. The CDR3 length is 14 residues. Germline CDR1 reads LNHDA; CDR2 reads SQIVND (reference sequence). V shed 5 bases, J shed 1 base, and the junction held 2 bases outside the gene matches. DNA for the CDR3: TGTGCCAGTAGTGGACAGGGGGGATCCTACGAGCAGTACTTC. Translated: CASSGQGGSYEQYF. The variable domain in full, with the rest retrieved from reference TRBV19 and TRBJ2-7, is DGGITQSPKYLFRKEGQNVTLSCEQNLNHDAMYWYRQDPGQGLRLIYYSQIVNDFQKGDIAEGYSVSREKKESFPLTVTSAQKNPTAFYLCASSGQGGSYEQYFGPGTRLTVT.

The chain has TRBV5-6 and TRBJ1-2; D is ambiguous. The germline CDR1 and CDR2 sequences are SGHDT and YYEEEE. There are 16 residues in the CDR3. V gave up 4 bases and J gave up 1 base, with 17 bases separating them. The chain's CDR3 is CASSLWARELNYGYTF. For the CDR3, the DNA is TGTGCCAGCAGCCTATGGGCCAGAGAACTTAACTATGGCTACACCTTC.

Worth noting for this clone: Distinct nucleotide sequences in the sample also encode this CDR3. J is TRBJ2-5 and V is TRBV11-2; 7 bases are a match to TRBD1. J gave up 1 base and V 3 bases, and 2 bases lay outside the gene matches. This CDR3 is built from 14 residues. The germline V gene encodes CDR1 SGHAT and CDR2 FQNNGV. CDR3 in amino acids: CASSFAGGQETQYF. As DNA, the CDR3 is TGTGCCAGCAGCTTTGCAGGGGGCCAAGAGACCCAGTACTTC. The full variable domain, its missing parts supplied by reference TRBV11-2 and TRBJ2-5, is EAGVAQSPRYKIIEKRQSVAFWCNPISGHATLYWYQQILGQGPKLLIQFQNNGVVDDSQLPKDRFSAERLKGVDSTLKIQPAKLEDSAVYLCASSFAGGQETQYFGPGTRLLVL.

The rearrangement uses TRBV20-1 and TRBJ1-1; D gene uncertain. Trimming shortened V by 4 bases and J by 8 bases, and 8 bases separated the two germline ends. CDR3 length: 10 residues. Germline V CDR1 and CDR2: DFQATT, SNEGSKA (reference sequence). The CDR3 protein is CSATMLEAFF. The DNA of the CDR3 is TGCAGTGCTACCATGTTGGAAGCTTTCTTT.

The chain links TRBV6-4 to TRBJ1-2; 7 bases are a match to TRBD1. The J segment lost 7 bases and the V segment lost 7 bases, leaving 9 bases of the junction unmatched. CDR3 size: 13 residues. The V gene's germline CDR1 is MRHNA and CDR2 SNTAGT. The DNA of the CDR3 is TGTGCCAGCAATCGGACAGGAGTTTGTGGCTACACCTTC. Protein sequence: CASNRTGVCGYTF.

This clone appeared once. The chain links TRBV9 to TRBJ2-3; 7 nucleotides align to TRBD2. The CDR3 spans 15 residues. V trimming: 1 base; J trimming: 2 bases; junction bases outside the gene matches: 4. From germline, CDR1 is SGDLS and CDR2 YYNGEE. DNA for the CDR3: TGTGCCAGCAGCGTAACGGCGGGAGTCACAGATACGCAGTATTTT. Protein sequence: CASSVTAGVTDTQYF.

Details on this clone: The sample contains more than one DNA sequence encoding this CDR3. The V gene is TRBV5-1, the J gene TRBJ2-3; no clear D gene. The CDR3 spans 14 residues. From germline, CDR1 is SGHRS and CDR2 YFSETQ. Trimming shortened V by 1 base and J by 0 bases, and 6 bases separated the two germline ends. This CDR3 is CASSLTGSTDTQYF. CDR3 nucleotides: TGCGCCAGCAGCTTGACTGGAAGCACAGATACGCAGTATTTT.

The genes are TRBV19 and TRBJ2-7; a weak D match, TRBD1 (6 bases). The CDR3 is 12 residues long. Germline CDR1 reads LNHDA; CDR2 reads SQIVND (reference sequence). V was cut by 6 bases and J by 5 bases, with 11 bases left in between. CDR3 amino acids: CASRQGLNEQYF. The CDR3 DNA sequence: TGTGCCAGTAGGCAGGGGCTTAACGAGCAGTACTTC.